The clone carrying this T cell receptor beta chain was recorded many times. Its antigen is undetermined. Regions amplified from RNA transcripts were the TCR beta CDR3 regions. Using the HTBI primer set, a first-round RT-PCR was run on the TCR CDR3. MiXCR, applied by TCRdb to the multiplex PCR reads, yields one record per CDR3 protein. The table records about 480,000 distinct CDR3 sequences, around a fifth of them present only once. The sample originates from a study of T cells in Graves' hyperthyroidism and ophthalmopathy. Study outcomes and limitations: Ophthalmopathy, which appeared later, was predicted by the model a median approximately 6.7 months before onset. Stable hyperthyroidism and ophthalmopathy were separated using 13 V-J signatures.

Active moderate-to-severe ophthalmopathy, Clinical Activity Score at least 3, NOSPECS at least 4, under 3 months' duration. Patients having uncontrolled infection, another autoimmune disease, pregnancy or lactation were not included. CDR3 length: 12 residues. Looked up from germline, CDR1 is ENHRY and CDR2 is SYGVKD. The germline V and J ends were trimmed by 8 bases and 4 bases, with 12 bases remaining between them. The receptor was derived from a woman between 65 and 79 years old with Graves' ophthalmopathy. The rearrangement joins TRBV10-3 to TRBJ2-7; no firm D call. Sequenced input: blood. The CDR3: CAIGLSPYEQYF. The CDR3 nucleotides are TGTGCCATCGGCTTAAGCCCATACGAGCAGTACTTC.